This record covers a single T cell receptor (beta chain). CDR1 is MNHEY and CDR2 is SVGAGI in the germline V gene. Trimming took off 7 bases at V and 3 bases at J, with 15 bases between the two ends. The CDR3 is 14 amino acids. Method: immunoSEQ multiplex PCR; TCRdb's copy keeps in-frame clones and lacks some. Seen here are 81,000 or so clones, approximately 90% observed once, and the top ten hold approximately 0.47%. The source of the sample is a study of OX40 agonist ivuxolimab in advanced cancers. Study context: Participants averaged roughly 57 years of age (range roughly 23 to 90) and were around 80% male.

Autoimmune disease history or systemic immunosuppression excluded patients. The sampling schedule covered blood at baseline, cycle 4 day 1, and cycle 7 day 1. The sequence was obtained from an adult with an advanced solid tumor such as melanoma, head and neck, liver or kidney cancer. V gene TRBV6-5 combines with J gene TRBJ1-2; D may be TRBD1 (6 bases). Specimen: CD4+ or CD8+ T cells sorted from blood, collected in a trial of the OX40 agonist ivuxolimab. The DNA for the CDR3 is TGTGCCAGCACCCCCTCTGGACAGTACTATGGCTACACCTTC. This gives the protein CASTPSGQYYGYTF.